This T cell receptor (beta chain) comes out of a study of blood T cell repertoires in COVID-19. In the source study's methods: Cell counts per sample came from amplifying reference gene primers. Sequenced by immunoSEQ multiplex PCR; TCRdb stores in-frame clones only, minus some. V, J and clone size were drawn from that table, and D and trimming were deduced from the DNA. The sample includes approximately 260,000 clones, around four fifths of them seen just once. This clone has only a few counts. The CDR3 contains 15 residues. The V gene end was trimmed by 0 bases and the J gene end by 8 bases; junction bases not matched to a gene: 3. Germline V gene sequence: CDR1 SGHRS, CDR2 YFSETQ.

Sequencing used peripheral blood. The receptor comes from a woman aged 55-70 years with active or convalescent COVID-19. The V gene is TRBV5-1, the J gene TRBJ1-6; 9 bases match TRBD1. The CDR3 coding sequence is TGCGCCAGCAGCTTGGGTTGGACAGGGGATTCACCCCTCCACTTT. Translating it yields CASSLGWTGDSPLHF.